This T cell receptor beta chain was sequenced for a study of cytotoxic CD8 clonotypes in ibrutinib-treated CLL. With 3 bases removed from V and 0 bases from J, the gap between germline ends came to 10 bases. This CDR3 spans 15 amino acids. CDR1 and CDR2 from the germline V gene are MNHEY and SMNVEV (reference sequence). The method was immunoSEQ multiplex PCR; TCRdb's version includes in-frame clones alone and lacks a portion of them. Among 270,000 or so clones listed, 70% to 80% were seen once. This TCR came from a human donor with chronic lymphocytic leukemia. The starting material was PBMCs, obtained at disease progression, from a patient treated with ibrutinib. The chain links TRBV27 to TRBJ2-3; TRBD2 is a possible D gene (6 bases). This chain's CDR3 is CASSFEGTSTDTQYF. CDR3 coding DNA: TGTGCCAGCAGTTTTGAGGGGACTAGCACAGATACGCAGTATTTT.